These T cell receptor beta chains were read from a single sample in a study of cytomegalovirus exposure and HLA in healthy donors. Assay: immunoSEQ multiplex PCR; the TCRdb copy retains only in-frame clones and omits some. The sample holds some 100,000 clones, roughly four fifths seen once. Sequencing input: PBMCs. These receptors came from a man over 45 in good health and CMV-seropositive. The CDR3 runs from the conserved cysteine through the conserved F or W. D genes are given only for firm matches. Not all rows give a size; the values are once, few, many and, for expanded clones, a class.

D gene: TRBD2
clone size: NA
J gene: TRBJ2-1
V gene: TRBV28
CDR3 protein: CASSHPGERGYNEQFF
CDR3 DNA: TGTGCCAGCAGCCATCCCGGGGAGCGGGGGTACAATGAGCAGTTCTTC

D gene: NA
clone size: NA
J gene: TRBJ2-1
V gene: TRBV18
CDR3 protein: CASSPPNRRGNEQFF
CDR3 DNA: TGTGCCAGCTCACCACCGAATAGGAGGGGCAATGAGCAGTTCTTC

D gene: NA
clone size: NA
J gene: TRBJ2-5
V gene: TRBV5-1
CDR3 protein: CASSFPEETQYF
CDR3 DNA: TGCGCCAGCAGCTTTCCAGAAGAGACCCAGTACTTC

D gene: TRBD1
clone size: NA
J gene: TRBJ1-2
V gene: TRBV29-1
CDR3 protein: CSAGDRRDYGYTF
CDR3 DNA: TGCAGCGCGGGGGACAGGCGAGACTATGGCTACACCTTC

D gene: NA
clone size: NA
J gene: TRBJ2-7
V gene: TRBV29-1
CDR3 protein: CSVGDQQGSYEQYF
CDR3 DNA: TGCAGCGTTGGCGACCAGCAGGGCTCCTACGAGCAGTACTTC

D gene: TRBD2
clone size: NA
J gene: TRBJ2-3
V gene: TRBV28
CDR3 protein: CASRPSGSSYTQYF
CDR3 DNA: TGTGCCAGCAGACCTAGCGGGAGTAGCTATACGCAGTATTTT

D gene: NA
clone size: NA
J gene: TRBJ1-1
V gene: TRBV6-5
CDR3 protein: CATFPRTRNSEAFF
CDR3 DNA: TGTGCCACCTTCCCCCGGACACGGAATTCTGAAGCTTTCTTT

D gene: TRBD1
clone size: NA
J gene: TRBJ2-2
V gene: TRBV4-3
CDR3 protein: CASSRQGWNTGELFF
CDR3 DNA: TGCGCCAGCAGCCGACAGGGCTGGAACACCGGGGAGCTGTTTTTT

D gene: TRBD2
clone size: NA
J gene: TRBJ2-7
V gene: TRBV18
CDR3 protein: CASSPPSGASYEQYF
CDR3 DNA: TGTGCCAGCTCACCACCTAGCGGGGCTTCCTACGAGCAGTACTTC

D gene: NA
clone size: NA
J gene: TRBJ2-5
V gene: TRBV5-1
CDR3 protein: CASSRQQETQYF
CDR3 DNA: TGCGCCAGCAGCCGACAGCAAGAGACCCAGTACTTC

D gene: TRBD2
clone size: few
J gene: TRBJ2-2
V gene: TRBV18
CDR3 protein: CASSPPGLANTGELFF
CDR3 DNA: TGTGCCAGCTCACCACCGGGACTAGCGAACACCGGGGAGCTGTTTTTT

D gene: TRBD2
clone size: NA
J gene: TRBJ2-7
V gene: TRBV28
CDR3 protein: CASSLLSVSGRAFEQYF
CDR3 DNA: TGTGCCAGCAGTTTATTGAGTGTTAGCGGGAGGGCCTTCGAGCAGTACTTC

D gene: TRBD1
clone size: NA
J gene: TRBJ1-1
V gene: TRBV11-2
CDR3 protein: CASSGWTGQNTEAFF
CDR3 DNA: TGTGCCAGCAGCGGATGGACAGGGCAGAACACTGAAGCTTTCTTT

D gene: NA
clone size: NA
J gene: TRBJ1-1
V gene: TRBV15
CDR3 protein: CATSRDRVTEAFF
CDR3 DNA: TGTGCCACCAGCAGAGACAGGGTTACTGAAGCTTTCTTT

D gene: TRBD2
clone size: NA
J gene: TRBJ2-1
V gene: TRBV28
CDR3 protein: CASSLRTSGRAYNEQFF
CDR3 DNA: TGTGCCAGCAGTCTTCGGACTAGCGGGAGAGCATACAATGAGCAGTTCTTC

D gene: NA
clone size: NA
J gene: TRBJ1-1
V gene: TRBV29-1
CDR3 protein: CSVELDRGAEAFF
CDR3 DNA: TGCAGCGTTGAATTGGACCGGGGTGCTGAAGCTTTCTTT